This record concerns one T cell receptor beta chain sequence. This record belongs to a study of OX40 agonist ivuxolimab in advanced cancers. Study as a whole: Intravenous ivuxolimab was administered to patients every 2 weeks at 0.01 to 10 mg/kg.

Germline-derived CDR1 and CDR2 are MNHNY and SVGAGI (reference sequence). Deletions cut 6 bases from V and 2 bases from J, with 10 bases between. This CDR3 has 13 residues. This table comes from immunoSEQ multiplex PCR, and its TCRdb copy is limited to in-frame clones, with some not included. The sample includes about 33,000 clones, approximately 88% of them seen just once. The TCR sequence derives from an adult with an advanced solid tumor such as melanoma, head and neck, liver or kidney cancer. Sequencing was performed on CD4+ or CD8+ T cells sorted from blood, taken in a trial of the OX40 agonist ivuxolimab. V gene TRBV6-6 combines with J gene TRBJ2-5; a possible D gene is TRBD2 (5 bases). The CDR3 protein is CASSQTTQETQYF. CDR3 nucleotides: TGTGCCAGCAGCCAGACTACACAAGAGACCCAGTACTTC.